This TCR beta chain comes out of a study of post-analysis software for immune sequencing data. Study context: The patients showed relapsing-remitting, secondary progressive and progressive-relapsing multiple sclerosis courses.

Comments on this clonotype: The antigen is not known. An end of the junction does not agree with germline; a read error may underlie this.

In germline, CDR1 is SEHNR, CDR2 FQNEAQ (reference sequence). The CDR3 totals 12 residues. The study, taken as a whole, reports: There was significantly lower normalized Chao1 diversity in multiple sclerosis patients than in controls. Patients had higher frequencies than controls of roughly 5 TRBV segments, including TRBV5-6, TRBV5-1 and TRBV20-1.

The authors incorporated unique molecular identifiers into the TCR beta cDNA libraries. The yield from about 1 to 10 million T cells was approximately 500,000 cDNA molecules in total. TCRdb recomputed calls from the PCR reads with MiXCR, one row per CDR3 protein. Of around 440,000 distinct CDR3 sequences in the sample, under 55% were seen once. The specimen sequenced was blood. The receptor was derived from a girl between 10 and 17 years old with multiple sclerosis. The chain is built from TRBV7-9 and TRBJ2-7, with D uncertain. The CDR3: CAGSSPPYGQYF. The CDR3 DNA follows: TGTGCCGGCAGTTCCCCCCCCTACGGGCAGTACTTC.